Listed here are 32 T cell receptor beta chains from one sample, sequenced in a study of blood T cell repertoires in COVID-19. Sequenced by immunoSEQ multiplex PCR; TCRdb stores in-frame clones only, minus some. The sample has hundreds of thousands of clones, roughly 88% seen once; the top ten hold around 1.2%. The specimen sequenced was PBMCs or T cells enriched from blood (not recorded which). These receptors came from a woman aged 40 to 50 with acute COVID-19.

The rearrangement joins TRBV7-8 to TRBJ2-7; 10 bases are shared with TRBD1. The junction had 5 bases not matched to a gene; V was cut back by 3 bases and J by 3 bases. The CDR3 sequence is 15 residues long. Germline lookup yields CDR1 SGHVS and CDR2 FQNEAQ. The CDR3 loop reads CASSLGQGISYEQYV. CDR3 nucleotides: TGTGCCAGCAGCTTGGGACAGGGGATAAGCTACGAGCAGTACGTC.

The chain recombines TRBV9 with TRBJ1-3; 8 bases line up with TRBD1. Germline V gene data show CDR1 as SGDLS and CDR2 as YYNGEE. This CDR3 contains 15 residues. The V gene end was trimmed by 2 bases and the J gene end by 6 bases; junction bases not matched to a gene: 7. CDR3 residues: CASSVSATGANTIYF. The DNA for the CDR3 is TGTGCCAGCAGCGTGTCCGCGACAGGGGCAAACACCATATATTTT. The full variable domain, with the rest looked up from reference TRBV9 and TRBJ1-3, is DSGVTQTPKHLITATGQRVTLRCSPRSGDLSVYWYQQSLDQGLQFLIQYYNGEERAKGNILERFSAQQFPDLHSELNLSSLELGDSALYFCASSVSATGANTIYFGEGSWLTVV.

The chain recombines TRBV29-1 with TRBJ1-4; maybe TRBD1 (6 bases). Germline CDR1 SQVTM, CDR2 ANQGSEA. The CDR3 covers 14 residues. The germline V and J ends were trimmed by 5 bases and 8 bases, with 18 bases remaining between them. The DNA of the CDR3 is TGCAGCGTTAACAGGCAGGGGCCAGGAGAAAAACTGTTTTTT. Protein: CSVNRQGPGEKLFF.

The chain employs TRBV10-1 and TRBJ1-5; 8 bases map to TRBD1. The CDR3 runs to 15 residues. The ends lost 2 bases at V and 4 bases at J; junction bases unmatched: 4. CDR1 WNHNN and CDR2 SYGVQD come from the germline V gene (reference sequence). CDR3 amino acids: CASSEGRQGNQPQHF. The CDR3 coding sequence is TGCGCCAGCAGTGAGGGGAGACAGGGGAATCAGCCCCAGCATTTT.

This chain uses TRBV6-4 with TRBJ2-1, with D maybe TRBD2 (5 bases). Trimming left V 4 bases short and J 2 bases short, with 12 bases between. CDR3 length: 15 amino acids. The germline V gene has CDR1 MRHNA and CDR2 SNTAGT. This chain's CDR3 is CASSVSEETYNEQFF. The DNA for the CDR3 is TGTGCCAGCAGTGTATCGGAGGAAACCTACAATGAGCAGTTCTTC.

V is TRBV6-5 and J is TRBJ1-2, with D maybe TRBD1 (6 bases). Germline V CDR1 and CDR2: MNHEY, SVGAGI. This CDR3 region has 15 residues. V lost 5 bases to trimming and J lost 4 bases, with 17 bases between them. CDR3 sequence (DNA): TGTGCCAGCAGTCCCCGGGACACTGATCCCTATGGCTACACCTTC. As protein: CASSPRDTDPYGYTF.

The chain joins TRBV14 to TRBJ2-1, with TRBD1 matching 8 bases. The CDR3 consists of 15 residues. The trim removed 4 bases at V and 5 bases at J, leaving 7 bases unmatched. Germline CDR1 and CDR2: SGHDN and FVKESK. Here the CDR3 reads CASSPRQGRDNEQFF. In nucleotides, the CDR3 is TGTGCCAGCAGCCCTCGACAGGGGCGGGACAATGAGCAGTTCTTC.

This sequence joins TRBV28 and TRBJ1-1, with D maybe TRBD1 (5 bases). Trimming took off 7 bases at V and 4 bases at J, with 16 bases between the two ends. The CDR3 spans 14 residues. Germline loops: CDR1 MDHEN, CDR2 SYDVKM. For the CDR3, the DNA is TGTGCCAGCATACGACAGACCCTAGGCACTGAAGCTTTCTTT. Its translation is CASIRQTLGTEAFF.

The chain links TRBV27 to TRBJ1-2, with D perhaps TRBD1 (5 bases). The CDR3 is 15 residues long. Germline V gives CDR1 MNHEY, CDR2 SMNVEV (reference sequence). Trimming stripped 5 bases from V and 4 bases from J, with 17 bases between. The CDR3 DNA follows: TGTGCCAGCAGTCTTAACCGAGACAGATCCTATGGCTACACCTTC. It codes for CASSLNRDRSYGYTF.

The rearrangement joins TRBV27 to TRBJ1-1; 7 bases are a match to TRBD1. Germline V CDR1 and CDR2: MNHEY, SMNVEV (reference sequence). Trimming took 4 bases from V and 0 from J; bases not matched to a gene: 5. The CDR3 covers 15 residues. The CDR3 here is CASSSPGQMNTEAFF. CDR3 DNA: TGTGCCAGCAGTTCTCCGGGACAGATGAACACTGAAGCTTTCTTT.

The chain combines TRBV19 with TRBJ1-1; TRBD1 agrees at 9 bases. CDR3 size: 18 residues. From germline, CDR1 is LNHDA and CDR2 SQIVND (reference sequence). Trimming at V came to 0 bases and at J to 1 base, leaving 9 bases not matched to a gene. The DNA for the CDR3 is TGTGCCAGTAGTATAGATCAGGGACAGGGAACGCAGAACACTGAAGCTTTCTTT. As protein: CASSIDQGQGTQNTEAFF. The full variable domain, with the rest looked up from reference TRBV19 and TRBJ1-1, is DGGITQSPKYLFRKEGQNVTLSCEQNLNHDAMYWYRQDPGQGLRLIYYSQIVNDFQKGDIAEGYSVSREKKESFPLTVTSAQKNPTAFYLCASSIDQGQGTQNTEAFFGQGTRLTVV.

This chain links TRBV30 with TRBJ1-2; no clear D. In germline, CDR1 is GTSNPN, CDR2 SVGIG (reference sequence). V was shortened by 1 base and J by 0 bases, with 3 bases between the two germline ends. The length of the CDR3 is 12 residues. CDR3 protein: CAWSAANYGYTF. CDR3 DNA sequence: TGTGCCTGGAGTGCAGCTAACTATGGCTACACCTTC.

CDR3 bases: TGTGCCAGCAGTCCCCTAGCGGGAGAACTCTACAATGAGCAGTTCTTC. Translated, it gives CASSPLAGELYNEQFF. The chain carries TRBV28 and TRBJ2-1; the match to TRBD2 covers 10 bases. The CDR3 covers 16 residues. V was clipped by 5 bases and J by 3 bases; unmatched bases: 7. Looked up from germline, CDR1 is MDHEN and CDR2 is SYDVKM.

The chain is built from TRBV6-5 and TRBJ2-7, with D maybe TRBD1 (7 bases). V was clipped by 5 bases and J by 4 bases, with 15 bases between them. The CDR3 loop spans 14 amino acids. CDR1 is MNHEY and CDR2 is SVGAGI in the germline V gene. The CDR3 nucleotides read TGTGCCAGCAGTCACAGGGGACTCAAGTACGAGCAGTACTTC. Its translation is CASSHRGLKYEQYF.

The rearrangement uses TRBV6-5 and TRBJ2-6, with 8 nucleotides matching TRBD1. CDR3 length: 15 amino acids. CDR1 is MNHEY, CDR2 SVGAGI, per germline. V shed 6 bases and J 5 bases; nucleotides not matched to a gene: 6. CDR3 coding DNA: TGTGCCAGCAGCTCAACAGGGGGTTGGGCCAACGTCCTGACTTTC. Amino acid sequence: CASSSTGGWANVLTF.

The chain uses TRBV7-9 and TRBJ1-5; 8 nucleotides align to TRBD1. CDR1 is SEHNR and CDR2 is FQNEAQ in the germline V gene (reference sequence). The CDR3 is made up of 15 amino acids. With 5 bases clipped from V and 4 bases from J, the junction kept 7 bases outside the gene matches. CDR3 in amino acids: CASSPDRQGNQPQHF. In nucleotides, the CDR3 is TGTGCCAGCAGCCCAGATCGACAGGGGAATCAGCCCCAGCATTTT. The whole variable domain, filled in from reference TRBV7-9 and TRBJ1-5, reads DTGVSQNPRHKITKRGQNVTFRCDPISEHNRLYWYRQTLGQGPEFLTYFQNEAQLEKSRLLSDRFSAERPKGSFSTLEIQRTEQGDSAMYLCASSPDRQGNQPQHFGDGTRLSIL.

The rearrangement joins TRBV6-2 or TRBV6-3 to TRBJ1-1; 9 nucleotides line up with TRBD1. Trimming took 3 bases from V and 1 from J; bases not matched to a gene: 15. Germline assignment: CDR1 MNHEY and CDR2 SVGEGT. This CDR3 is built from 19 residues. This CDR3 reads CASSYPLPGQGIGNTEAFF. The CDR3 nucleotides read TGTGCCAGCAGTTATCCTCTACCGGGACAGGGAATAGGGAACACTGAAGCTTTCTTT.

The chain is built from TRBV5-1 and TRBJ1-4, with D hard to call. CDR3 size: 14 residues. Germline lookup yields CDR1 SGHRS and CDR2 YFSETQ. V was trimmed by 4 bases and J by 0 bases, leaving 7 bases between them. CDR3 protein: CASSVTATNEKLFF. In DNA, the CDR3 is TGCGCCAGCAGCGTGACTGCAACTAATGAAAAACTGTTTTTT.

The chain combines TRBV2 with TRBJ2-3; D possibly corresponds to TRBD1 (6 bases). The V gene lost 2 bases and the J gene lost 3 bases, with 12 bases spanning the gap. The CDR3 covers 15 residues. Germline V gene data show CDR1 as SNHLY and CDR2 as FYNNEI. In DNA form, the CDR3 reads TGTGCCAGCAGTGAAACAGGGTTTAAGACAGATACGCAGTATTTT. The encoded protein is CASSETGFKTDTQYF.

Only one count was recorded for this clone. The chain joins TRBV5-1 to TRBJ2-3; 12 bases are shared with TRBD2. The CDR3 runs 16 residues. Germline trimming cut 3 bases from V and 4 bases from J; bases unmatched to any gene: 6. The germline CDR1 and CDR2 sequences are SGHRS and YFSETQ. The CDR3 spells CASSYLAGGPSDTQYF. CDR3 in DNA: TGCGCCAGCAGCTACCTAGCGGGAGGGCCATCAGATACGCAGTATTTT.

CDR3 coding DNA: TGTGCCACCAGCAGAGATTGGGAGTCTAATGAAAAACTGTTTTTT. Protein: CATSRDWESNEKLFF. The gene calls are TRBV15 and TRBJ1-4; D is unresolved. Germline V CDR1 and CDR2: LNHNV, YYDKDF (reference sequence). V gave up 0 bases and J gave up 3 bases, with 8 bases separating them. This CDR3 region has 15 residues.

The chain combines TRBV9 with TRBJ2-3, with D possibly being TRBD1 (6 bases). The ends were cut back, 4 bases at V and 6 bases at J, with 15 bases in the middle. Germline-derived CDR1 and CDR2 are SGDLS and YYNGEE. The CDR3 totals 14 residues. In DNA, the CDR3 is TGTGCCAGCAGCTCTGGACAGTTCGGGGATACGCAGTATTTT. It is translated as CASSSGQFGDTQYF.

The V call is TRBV7-2, the J call TRBJ2-1, with TRBD1 as a possible D gene (6 bases). Germline CDR1 reads SGHTA; CDR2 reads FQGNSA. V lost 1 base and J lost 4, with 14 bases in between. This CDR3 spans 16 amino acids. CDR3 sequence: CASSLVGASYYNEQFF. The CDR3 nucleotides read TGTGCCAGCAGCTTAGTGGGGGCCTCATATTACAATGAGCAGTTCTTC. Drawing the rest from reference TRBV7-2 and TRBJ2-1, the complete variable domain is GAGVSQSPSNKVTEKGKDVELRCDPISGHTALYWYRQSLGQGLEFLIYFQGNSAPDKSGLPSDRFSAERTGGSVSTLTIQRTQQEDSAVYLCASSLVGASYYNEQFFGPGTRLTVL.

V usage is TRBV7-6 and J usage is TRBJ1-5; D call uncertain. V shed 5 bases and J shed 5 bases, with 16 bases lying between them. The CDR3 has 15 residues. Germline CDR1 reads SGHVS; CDR2 reads FNYEAQ. In DNA, the CDR3 is TGTGCCAGCAGCCGCTTCGGGGAGTGGGATCAGCCCCAGCATTTT. Translation gives CASSRFGEWDQPQHF. Combining the CDR3 with reference TRBV7-6 and TRBJ1-5 gives the whole variable domain GAGVSQSPRYKVTKRGQDVALRCDPISGHVSLYWYRQALGQGPEFLTYFNYEAQQDKSGLPNDRFSAERPEGSISTLTIQRTEQRDSAMYRCASSRFGEWDQPQHFGDGTRLSIL.

The V gene is TRBV21-1, the J gene TRBJ2-1; the table's D call, TRBD2, was not checked against the DNA. TRBV21-1 is recorded as a pseudogene. CDR3 size: 16 residues. As DNA, the CDR3 is TGTGCCAGCAGCAAAGGATTCTACGGAGCGGGAAGTGAGCAGTTCTTC. This translates into CASSKGFYGAGSEQFF.

The table lists this clone with a few counts. The rearrangement links TRBV11-2 to TRBJ1-2, with D hard to call. V gave up 5 bases and J gave up 4 bases, with 14 bases separating them. The CDR3 contains 14 residues. Per germline, CDR1 SGHAT and CDR2 FQNNGV. CDR3 protein: CASSSSGVIYGYTF. DNA of the CDR3: TGTGCCAGCAGCAGCTCCGGGGTTATCTATGGCTACACCTTC.

The chain is built from TRBV11-2 and TRBJ1-2; D is uncertain. The germline CDR1 and CDR2 sequences are SGHAT and FQNNGV. Trimming shortened V by 1 base and J by 2 bases, and 8 bases separated the two germline ends. CDR3 length equals 14 residues. CDR3 protein: CASSLVPQNYGYTF. DNA for the CDR3: TGTGCCAGCAGCTTAGTACCCCAGAACTATGGCTACACCTTC.

This clone was observed a handful of times. The chain employs TRBV5-1 and TRBJ2-6; D might be TRBD2 (6 bases). V was clipped by 4 bases and J by 0 bases, with 11 bases between them. CDR3 size: 16 residues. Germline-derived CDR1 and CDR2 are SGHRS and YFSETQ. The CDR3 nucleotides read TGCGCCAGCAGCACGGACGGGAGCTCTGGGGCCAACGTCCTGACTTTC. Amino acids: CASSTDGSSGANVLTF.

V gene TRBV27 combines with J gene TRBJ1-6, with D possibly TRBD1 on 5 matching bases. Trimming pared 5 bases from V and 6 bases from J, leaving 14 bases between. Germline assignment: CDR1 MNHEY and CDR2 SMNVEV (reference sequence). This CDR3 is 15 amino acids long. Written as DNA, the CDR3 is TGTGCCAGCAGTATGAACAGGATCCTTAATTCACCCCTCCACTTT. Amino acids: CASSMNRILNSPLHF.

V is TRBV5-4 and J is TRBJ2-1; TRBD2 is a possible D gene (6 bases). V dropped 2 bases and J dropped 6 bases, with 9 bases sitting between them. The germline gives CDR1 SGHNT, CDR2 YYREEE (reference sequence). CDR3 length equals 13 residues. The CDR3 protein is CASSFAGGNEQFF. DNA of the CDR3: TGTGCCAGCAGCTTCGCCGGGGGCAATGAGCAGTTCTTC.

The chain is built from TRBV15 and TRBJ2-3; weak D call: TRBD2 (6 bases). Germline CDR1 is LNHNV and CDR2 is YYDKDF (reference sequence). The germline V and J ends were trimmed by 4 bases and 0 bases, with 17 bases remaining between them. The CDR3 is 17 amino acids. The CDR3 is CATSIGQGGASTDTQYF. CDR3 DNA sequence: TGTGCCACCAGCATTGGGCAAGGAGGGGCAAGCACAGATACGCAGTATTTT.

The J gene is TRBJ2-1, the V gene TRBV27; 11 nucleotides align to TRBD2. V gave up 5 bases and J gave up 1 base; unmatched junction bases: 4. The CDR3 spans 16 residues. CDR1 and CDR2 (germline): MNHEY, SMNVEV (reference sequence). CDR3 amino acids: CASSQGLAGSYNEQFF. The CDR3 bases are TGTGCCAGCAGTCAAGGACTAGCGGGTTCCTACAATGAGCAGTTCTTC.